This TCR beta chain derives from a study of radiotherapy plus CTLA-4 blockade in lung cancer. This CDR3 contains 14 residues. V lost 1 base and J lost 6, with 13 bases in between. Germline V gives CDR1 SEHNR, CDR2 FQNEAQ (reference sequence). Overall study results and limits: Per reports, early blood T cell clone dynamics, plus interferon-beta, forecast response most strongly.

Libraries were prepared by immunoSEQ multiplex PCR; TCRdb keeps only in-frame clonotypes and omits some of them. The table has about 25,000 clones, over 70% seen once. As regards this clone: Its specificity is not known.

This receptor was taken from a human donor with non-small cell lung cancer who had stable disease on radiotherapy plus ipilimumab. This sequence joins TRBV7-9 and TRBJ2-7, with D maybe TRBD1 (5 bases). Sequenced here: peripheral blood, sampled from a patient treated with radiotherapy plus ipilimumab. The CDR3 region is CASSLEGQVSEQYF. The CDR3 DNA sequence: TGTGCCAGCAGCTTAGAGGGGCAGGTCTCCGAGCAGTACTTC.